These 32 T cell receptor beta chains were all obtained from the same sample, sequenced in a study of graft-versus-host responses after intestinal transplantation. Their antigens are not known. Assay used: immunoSEQ multiplex PCR; TCRdb lists only in-frame clones, some missing. The sample records 80,000 to 100,000 clones, less than 90% being singletons. Material: unstimulated CD8+ T cells sorted from spleen or lymph node cells, obtained before intestinal transplant. The receptors stem from a human donor who received an intestinal transplant.

The sample holds a few counts of this clone. The chain has TRBV27 and TRBJ2-5, with unresolved D. The CDR3 has 14 amino acids. V lost 7 bases, J lost 5 bases, and 17 bases lay in between. Germline CDR1 and CDR2: MNHEY and SMNVEV (reference sequence). As DNA, the CDR3 is TGTGCCAGCACCGGTTATGAGGTCCGGGAGACCCAGTACTTC. This sequence encodes CASTGYEVRETQYF.

This chain links TRBV6-5 with TRBJ2-1; D might be TRBD1 or TRBD2, each matching 5 bases. V was pared by 2 bases and J by 5 bases, with 13 bases between. The CDR3 contains 15 residues. Germline assignment: CDR1 MNHEY and CDR2 SVGAGI. CDR3 DNA: TGTGCCAGCAGTTACGGGGCGGGTATCGACAATGAGCAGTTCTTC. Residues: CASSYGAGIDNEQFF.

The chain uses TRBV5-1 and TRBJ2-7; D uncertain. V lost 3 bases, J lost 2 bases, and 3 bases lay in between. The CDR3 spans 11 residues. The germline V gene encodes CDR1 SGHRS and CDR2 YFSETQ. The CDR3, as DNA: TGCGCCAGCAGCTCTCCCTACGAGCAGTACTTC. As protein: CASSSPYEQYF.

This clone has just one count. The chain has TRBV27 and TRBJ2-1, with D maybe TRBD2 (6 bases). With 5 bases removed from V and 12 bases from J, the gap between germline ends came to 14 bases. CDR1 MNHEY and CDR2 SMNVEV come from the germline V gene (reference sequence). This CDR3 comprises 12 residues. CDR3 loop: CASSLGGIRQFF. The CDR3 nucleotides read TGTGCCAGCAGTCTCGGGGGTATTAGGCAGTTCTTC.

V and J are TRBV5-1 and TRBJ1-2, with unresolved D. Germline lookup yields CDR1 SGHRS and CDR2 YFSETQ. V gave up 0 bases and J gave up 0 bases, with 12 bases separating them. This CDR3 region has 16 residues. CDR3 sequence (DNA): TGCGCCAGCAGCTTGGCCGAGGAGAGGGCTAACTATGGCTACACCTTC. It codes for CASSLAEERANYGYTF.

The chain combines TRBV5-6 with TRBJ1-2; D uncertain. The CDR3 consists of 12 residues. V lost 0 bases, J lost 2 bases, and 2 bases lay in between. CDR1 and CDR2 (germline): SGHDT, YYEEEE. The DNA of the CDR3 is TGTGCCAGCAGCTTGGACAACTATGGCTACACCTTC. Translating gives CASSLDNYGYTF.

This clone has more than one count but fewer than ten. This rearrangement joins TRBV6-6 to TRBJ2-7; D unresolved. The V end lost 0 bases, the J end lost 3 bases, and 6 bases lay between the germline ends. Germline CDR1 and CDR2: MNHNY and SVGAGI (reference sequence). This CDR3 region has 13 residues. In nucleotides, the CDR3 is TGTGCCAGCAGTTACTCCGCCGGCTACGAGCAGTACTTC. It specifies CASSYSAGYEQYF.

This clone occurred a few times. The chain uses TRBV7-2 and TRBJ2-3; no reliable D call. Germline values: CDR1 SGHTA, CDR2 FQGNSA. The germline V and J ends were trimmed by 8 bases and 4 bases, with 13 bases remaining between them. This CDR3 comprises 13 residues. CDR3 DNA: TGTGCCAGCGGAGAGGCTAGATCAGATACGCAGTATTTT. Translating gives CASGEARSDTQYF.

The chain carries TRBV11-2 and TRBJ2-1; unclear D gene. Germline-derived CDR1 and CDR2 are SGHAT and FQNNGV. CDR3 length: 11 amino acids. V gave up 5 bases and J gave up 9 bases, with 8 bases separating them. CDR3 DNA: TGTGCCAGCAGCGAAGGCGGTGAGCAGTTCTTC. Encoded protein: CASSEGGEQFF.

This clone was recorded once. The rearrangement joins TRBV18 to TRBJ1-1, with 7 bases identical to TRBD1. V shed 4 bases and J 5 bases; nucleotides not matched to a gene: 13. Germline CDR1 reads KGHSH; CDR2 reads LQKENI. This CDR3 is built from 16 residues. The CDR3 DNA reads TGTGCCAGCTCACAAGATAGACAGGGTTGGAATACTGAAGCTTTCTTT. This sequence encodes CASSQDRQGWNTEAFF.

This clone appeared a single time. The chain joins TRBV27 to TRBJ2-2, with D hard to call. From germline, CDR1 is MNHEY and CDR2 SMNVEV (reference sequence). Trimming removed 0 bases from V and 6 bases from J, with 5 bases in between. The CDR3 contains 13 residues. DNA of the CDR3: TGTGCCAGCAGTTTATCGTTAGCCGGGGAGCTGTTTTTT. Amino acids: CASSLSLAGELFF.

The J gene is TRBJ1-2, the V gene TRBV7-4, with D uncertain. V was trimmed by 5 bases and J by 5 bases, leaving 9 bases between them. Germline-derived CDR1 and CDR2 are SGHVT and SQSDAQ. The CDR3 consists of 12 residues. This CDR3 is CASSHGRYGYTF. CDR3 sequence (DNA): TGTGCCAGCAGCCACGGGCGGTATGGCTACACCTTC.

By share of the sample, this clone is medium-sized. V and J are TRBV7-3 and TRBJ1-4; D might be TRBD1 (5 bases). The germline V and J ends were trimmed by 1 base and 8 bases, with 8 bases remaining between them. The CDR3 sequence is 13 residues long. Germline lookup yields CDR1 SGHTA and CDR2 FQGTGA. The CDR3 spells CASSLSAGEKLFF. CDR3 coding DNA: TGTGCCAGCAGCTTAAGTGCAGGGGAAAAACTGTTTTTT.

The V gene is TRBV2, the J gene TRBJ2-7; D assignment may be TRBD1 or TRBD2 (5 bases each). Trimming took off 1 base at V and 3 bases at J, with 13 bases between the two ends. The germline V gene encodes CDR1 SNHLY and CDR2 FYNNEI. The CDR3 contains 15 residues. In DNA form, the CDR3 reads TGTGCCAGCAGTGAAGGGGACGTCCTCTACTACGAGCAGTACTTC. Protein product: CASSEGDVLYYEQYF.

The chain links TRBV27 to TRBJ2-7; a possible D gene is TRBD2 (6 bases). The germline CDR1 and CDR2 sequences are MNHEY and SMNVEV (reference sequence). V was trimmed by 5 bases and J by 4 bases, leaving 15 bases between them. The CDR3 length is 14 residues. CDR3 DNA sequence: TGTGCCAGCAGTCCCCGACTAGAGGGGTACGAGCAGTACTTC. Its protein is CASSPRLEGYEQYF.

The chain is built from TRBV19 and TRBJ1-2, with 9 bases that match TRBD1. The CDR3 is 14 amino acids. Trimming took 6 bases from V and 4 from J; bases not matched to a gene: 6. In germline, CDR1 is LNHDA, CDR2 SQIVND (reference sequence). The CDR3 DNA sequence: TGTGCCAGTAGGCTAGGACAGGGGATCTATGGCTACACCTTC. Amino acids: CASRLGQGIYGYTF.

This chain joins TRBV2 and TRBJ1-2, with D unclear. Germline V lookup: CDR1 SNHLY, CDR2 FYNNEI. With 0 bases removed from V and 5 bases from J, the gap between germline ends came to 4 bases. The CDR3 has 12 residues. The CDR3 DNA is TGTGCCAGCAGTGAAGCGGAGTATGGCTACACCTTC. As protein: CASSEAEYGYTF.

The chain has TRBV27 and TRBJ2-7, with D possibly being TRBD2 (6 bases). This CDR3 is built from 17 residues. Trimming stripped 8 bases from V and 0 bases from J, with 23 bases between. Germline assignment: CDR1 MNHEY and CDR2 SMNVEV (reference sequence). The CDR3 DNA reads as TGTGCCAGCTCCAGACCGGACGTGGGACTCTTCTCCTACGAGCAGTACTTC. It translates to CASSRPDVGLFSYEQYF.

CDR3 DNA: TGTGCCAGCAGCTTAGATGGGGAGTGGGAGCAGTTCTTC. The encoded protein is CASSLDGEWEQFF. This chain connects TRBV7-9 to TRBJ2-1; D is perhaps TRBD2 (5 bases). V lost 1 base, J lost 10 bases, and 11 bases lay in between. The CDR3 covers 13 residues. CDR1 and CDR2 (germline): SEHNR, FQNEAQ (reference sequence).

The chain couples TRBV4-2 to TRBJ2-1; D unresolved. The CDR3 totals 12 residues. Germline V CDR1 and CDR2: LGHNA, YNFKEQ. V dropped 1 base and J dropped 4 bases, with 2 bases sitting between them. The CDR3: CASSQAYNEQFF. The CDR3 nucleotides are TGTGCCAGCAGCCAAGCTTACAATGAGCAGTTCTTC.

V gene TRBV28 combines with J gene TRBJ1-5, with D possibly being TRBD1 (5 bases). Trimming removed 5 bases at V and 4 bases at J, with 24 bases between. CDR1 and CDR2 (germline): MDHEN, SYDVKM. This CDR3 has 18 amino acids. The CDR3 DNA sequence: TGTGCCAGCAGTCTCTGGGGACCTTTTTGGGCTAGGAATCAGCCCCAGCATTTT. Translation: CASSLWGPFWARNQPQHF. Combining the CDR3 with reference TRBV28 and TRBJ1-5 gives the whole variable domain DVKVTQSSRYLVKRTGEKVFLECVQDMDHENMFWYRQDPGLGLRLIYFSYDVKMKEKGDIPEGYSVSREKKERFSLILESASTNQTSMYLCASSLWGPFWARNQPQHFGDGTRLSIL.

The rearrangement links TRBV7-9 to TRBJ1-2; no clear D gene. Germline V gene sequence: CDR1 SEHNR, CDR2 FQNEAQ (reference sequence). Trimming took 2 bases from V and 4 from J, leaving 23 bases between them. The CDR3 extends over 18 amino acids. CDR3 loop: CASSLKKGGGRIFYGYTF. The CDR3 nucleotides read TGTGCCAGCAGCTTAAAAAAGGGCGGAGGACGGATCTTCTATGGCTACACCTTC. Full variable domain (rest looked up from reference TRBV7-9 and TRBJ1-2): DTGVSQNPRHKITKRGQNVTFRCDPISEHNRLYWYRQTLGQGPEFLTYFQNEAQLEKSRLLSDRFSAERPKGSFSTLEIQRTEQGDSAMYLCASSLKKGGGRIFYGYTFGSGTRLTVV.

V is TRBV29-1 and J is TRBJ2-2; no clear D gene. Germline CDR1 and CDR2: SQVTM and ANQGSEA. The CDR3 is 11 residues long. Trimming pared 1 base from V and 7 bases from J, leaving 4 bases between. The CDR3 bases are TGCAGCGTTGAAGGGCACGGGGAGCTGTTTTTT. Its protein is CSVEGHGELFF.

The rearrangement links TRBV5-6 to TRBJ2-5; TRBD2 matches at 10 bases. V dropped 0 bases and J dropped 7; count of bases not matched to a gene: 6. The CDR3 length is 15 residues. The germline V gene has CDR1 SGHDT and CDR2 YYEEEE. The CDR3 nucleotides read TGTGCCAGCAGCTTGGGCCTAGCGGGAGTTGGGACCCAGTACTTC. Encoded protein: CASSLGLAGVGTQYF.

The chain recombines TRBV6-5 with TRBJ1-5, with D uncertain. The CDR3 is 14 residues long. Trimming shortened V by 5 bases and J by 7 bases, and 15 bases separated the two germline ends. Germline CDR1 MNHEY, CDR2 SVGAGI. CDR3 DNA: TGTGCCAGCAGTGTACATCCTACTTACCAGCCCCAGCATTTT. It codes for CASSVHPTYQPQHF.

The chain combines TRBV28 with TRBJ2-7, with no clear D. The length of the CDR3 is 12 residues. Germline CDR1 is MDHEN and CDR2 is SYDVKM. The V gene lost 4 bases and the J gene lost 4 bases, with 8 bases spanning the gap. The CDR3 DNA sequence: TGTGCCAGCAGTTCGGACCGATACGAGCAGTACTTC. It codes for CASSSDRYEQYF.

The gene calls are TRBV9 and TRBJ2-1; D gene uncertain. Germline CDR1 reads SGDLS; CDR2 reads YYNGEE. V was cut by 0 bases and J by 7 bases, with 11 bases left in between. The CDR3 spans 14 residues. In DNA form, the CDR3 reads TGTGCCAGCAGCGTAGGAGTAGAGAGGAATGAGCAGTTCTTC. Protein: CASSVGVERNEQFF.

The V call is TRBV10-3, the J call TRBJ1-5; D gene uncertain. Trimming took off 0 bases at V and 6 bases at J, with 15 bases between the two ends. Germline loops: CDR1 ENHRY, CDR2 SYGVKD. This CDR3 spans 16 amino acids. The CDR3 spells CAISESPVVGGQPQHF. The CDR3 region has the DNA TGTGCCATCAGTGAGTCACCCGTGGTGGGTGGTCAGCCCCAGCATTTT.

In DNA, the CDR3 is TGTGCCAGCAGCGTCGGGACTAGCGGTGGAGATACGCAGTATTTT. Translating it yields CASSVGTSGGDTQYF. The V and J genes are TRBV7-9 and TRBJ2-3; the match to TRBD2 covers 11 bases. V was clipped by 5 bases and J by 5 bases; unmatched bases: 6. There are 15 residues in the CDR3. CDR1 and CDR2 (germline): SEHNR, FQNEAQ (reference sequence).

The rearrangement joins TRBV4-1 to TRBJ2-1, with 12 bases matching TRBD2. The germline CDR1 and CDR2 sequences are MGHRA and YSYEKL. Trimming removed 5 bases from V and 7 bases from J; junction bases left unmatched: 15. The length of the CDR3 is 18 residues. The CDR3 nucleotides are TGCGCCAGCAGCGTCCCCTGGGCAAGACTAGCGGGAGAGAATGAGCAGTTCTTC. This translates into CASSVPWARLAGENEQFF.

This chain joins TRBV7-6 and TRBJ2-2, with 9 bases lining up with TRBD1. The germline V gene has CDR1 SGHVS and CDR2 FNYEAQ. This CDR3 is 14 amino acids long. The V segment lost 5 bases and the J segment 4 bases; nucleotides outside the gene matches: 2. CDR3 coding DNA: TGTGCCAGCAGCGGGACAGGGCTCACCGGGGAGCTGTTTTTT. Its protein product is CASSGTGLTGELFF.

The CDR3 loop reads CASSPITGGAALLYGYTF. The CDR3 DNA follows: TGTGCCAGCAGCCCCATTACAGGGGGCGCAGCGTTGCTCTATGGCTACACCTTC. The rearrangement joins TRBV11-2 to TRBJ1-2; 9 bases match TRBD1. CDR1 and CDR2 (germline): SGHAT, FQNNGV. Trimming cost V 5 bases and J 4 bases; bases outside gene matches: 17. This CDR3 contains 18 residues.